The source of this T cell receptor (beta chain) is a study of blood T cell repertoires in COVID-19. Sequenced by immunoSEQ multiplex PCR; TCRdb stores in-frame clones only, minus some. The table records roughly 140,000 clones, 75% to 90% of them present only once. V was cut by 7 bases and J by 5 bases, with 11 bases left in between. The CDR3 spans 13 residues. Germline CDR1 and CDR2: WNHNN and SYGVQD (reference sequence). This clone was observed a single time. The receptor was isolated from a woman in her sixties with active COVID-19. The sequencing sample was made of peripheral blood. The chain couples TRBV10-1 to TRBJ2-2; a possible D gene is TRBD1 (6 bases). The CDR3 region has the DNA TGCGCCAGCAACACAGGGTTAACCGGGGAGCTGTTTTTT. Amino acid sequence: CASNTGLTGELFF.